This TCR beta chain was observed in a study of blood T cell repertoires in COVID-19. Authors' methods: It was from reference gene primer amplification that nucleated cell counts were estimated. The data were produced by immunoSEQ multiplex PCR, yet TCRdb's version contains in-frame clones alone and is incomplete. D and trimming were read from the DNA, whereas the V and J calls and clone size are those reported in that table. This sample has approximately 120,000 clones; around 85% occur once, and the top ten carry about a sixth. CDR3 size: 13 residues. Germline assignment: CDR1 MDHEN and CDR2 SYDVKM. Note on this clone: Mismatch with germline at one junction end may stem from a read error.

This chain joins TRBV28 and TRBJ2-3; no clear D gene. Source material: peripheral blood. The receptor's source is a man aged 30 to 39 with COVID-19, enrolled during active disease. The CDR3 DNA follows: TGTGCCAGCAGCCCTCCCGCTACAGAAACGCAGTATTTT. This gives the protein CASSPPATETQYF.